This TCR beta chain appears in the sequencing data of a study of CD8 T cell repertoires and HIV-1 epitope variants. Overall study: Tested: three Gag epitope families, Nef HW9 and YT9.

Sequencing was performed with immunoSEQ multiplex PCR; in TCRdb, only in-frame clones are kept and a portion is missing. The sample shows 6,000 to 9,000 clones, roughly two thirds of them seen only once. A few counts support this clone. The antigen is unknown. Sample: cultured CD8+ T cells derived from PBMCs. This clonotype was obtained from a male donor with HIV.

The CDR3 bases are TGTGCCAGCAGCCCTGGACAGGGAGACTATGGCTACACCTTC. Protein: CASSPGQGDYGYTF. The genes are TRBV14 and TRBJ1-2; 8 positions agree with TRBD1. The germline CDR1 and CDR2 sequences are SGHDN and FVKESK. V lost 4 bases and J lost 3; bases outside the gene matches: 4. This CDR3 has 14 amino acids.